This TCR beta chain was recorded in a study of blood T cell repertoires in COVID-19. As handled by the study authors: Amplification of reference gene primers provided the estimated nucleated cell counts. TCRdb's table, derived via immunoSEQ multiplex PCR, lists solely in-frame clones and lacks some. V, J and clone size are those of that table, while D and trimming were read from the DNA. The sample lists about half a million clones, roughly 85% occurring once. The germline CDR1 and CDR2 sequences are SGHRS and YFSETQ. The germline V and J ends were trimmed by 4 bases and 7 bases, with 12 bases remaining between them. This CDR3 comprises 14 residues.

The sequence was collected from a human donor in a cohort sampled during active COVID-19. The V gene is TRBV5-1, the J gene TRBJ1-6; possibly TRBD1 for D (6 bases). Sequenced sample: peripheral blood. For the CDR3, the DNA is TGCGCCAGCAGCCTGGACAGTTCGAATTCACCCCTCCACTTT. Translation gives CASSLDSSNSPLHF.